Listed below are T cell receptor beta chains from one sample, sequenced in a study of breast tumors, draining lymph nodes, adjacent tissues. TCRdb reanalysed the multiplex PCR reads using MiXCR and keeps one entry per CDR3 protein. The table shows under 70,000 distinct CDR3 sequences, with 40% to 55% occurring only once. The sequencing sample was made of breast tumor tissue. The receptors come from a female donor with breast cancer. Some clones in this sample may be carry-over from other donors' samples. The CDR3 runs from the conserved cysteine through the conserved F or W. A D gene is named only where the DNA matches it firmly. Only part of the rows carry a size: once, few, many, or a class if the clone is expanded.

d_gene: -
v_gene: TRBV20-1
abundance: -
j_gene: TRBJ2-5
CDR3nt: TGCAGTGCTAGTAAGGGGACCAGAGAGAACCAGTACTTC
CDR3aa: CSASKGTRENQYF

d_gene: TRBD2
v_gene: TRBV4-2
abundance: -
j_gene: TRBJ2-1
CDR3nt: TGTGCCAGTCGAGAGAGGGGCGGGGGGGCAAATGAGCAGTTCTTC
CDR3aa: CASRERGGGANEQFF

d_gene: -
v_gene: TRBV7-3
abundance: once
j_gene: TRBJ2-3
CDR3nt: TGTGCCGGCAGCTCGTCCGGGACCCACACAGATACGCAGTATTTT
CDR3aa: CAGSSSGTHTDTQYF

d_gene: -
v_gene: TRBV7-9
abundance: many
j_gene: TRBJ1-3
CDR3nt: TGTGCCAGCAGCTTAGCTGGGACTCTAGGGGCGAACGGAAACACCATATATTTT
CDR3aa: CASSLAGTLGANGNTIYF

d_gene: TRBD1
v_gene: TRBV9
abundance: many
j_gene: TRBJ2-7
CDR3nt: TGTGCCAGCAGCGTAATCCCATTGGGACAGTCTCAATTCTACGAGCAGTACTTC
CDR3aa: CASSVIPLGQSQFYEQYF

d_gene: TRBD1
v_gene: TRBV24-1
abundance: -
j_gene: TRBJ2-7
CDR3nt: TGTGCCACCAGTGATTTCGGGACAGAAAACTACGAGCAGTACTTC
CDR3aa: CATSDFGTENYEQYF

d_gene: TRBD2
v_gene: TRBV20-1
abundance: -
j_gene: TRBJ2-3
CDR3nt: TGCAGTGCTAGCCGGGAGGCAGATACGCAGTATTTT
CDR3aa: CSASREADTQYF

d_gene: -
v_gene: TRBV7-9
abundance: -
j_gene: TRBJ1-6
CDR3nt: TGTGCCAGCAGCGCCCTCGGCTCCTATAATTCACCCCTCCACTTT
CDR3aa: CASSALGSYNSPLHF

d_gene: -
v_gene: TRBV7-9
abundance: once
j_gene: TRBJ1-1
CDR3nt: TGTGCCAGCAGCTTAGCTGCCGGGAACACTGAAGCTTTCTTT
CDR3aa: CASSLAAGNTEAFF

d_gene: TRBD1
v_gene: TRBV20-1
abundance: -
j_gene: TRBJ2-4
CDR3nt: TGCAGTGCTAGGACAGGGGAGTACTTC
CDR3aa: CSARTGEYF

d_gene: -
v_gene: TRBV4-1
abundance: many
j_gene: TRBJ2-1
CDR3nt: TGCGCCAGCAGCGTTAGCTCCGGGACCCCCCAGTTCTTC
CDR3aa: CASSVSSGTPQFF

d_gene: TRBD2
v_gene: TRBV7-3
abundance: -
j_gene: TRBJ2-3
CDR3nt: TGTGCCAGCAGCTTATTGGCGGGACTAGCGGGAGCCACAGATACGCAGTATTTT
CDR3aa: CASSLLAGLAGATDTQYF

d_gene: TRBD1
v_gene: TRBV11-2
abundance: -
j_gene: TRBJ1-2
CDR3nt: TGTGCCAGCAGCCTAAGAACCTCGGGACAGGGCACGGACTATGGCTACACCTTC
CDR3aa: CASSLRTSGQGTDYGYTF

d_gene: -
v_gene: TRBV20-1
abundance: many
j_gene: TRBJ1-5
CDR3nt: TGCAGTGCTAGAGATGGCGCAGGGAATAATCAGCCCCAGCATTTT
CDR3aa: CSARDGAGNNQPQHF

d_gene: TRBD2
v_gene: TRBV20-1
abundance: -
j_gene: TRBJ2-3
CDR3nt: TGCAGTGCTAGAGTCGGGAGGGCCCCACCTACGCAGTATTTT
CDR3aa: CSARVGRAPPTQYF

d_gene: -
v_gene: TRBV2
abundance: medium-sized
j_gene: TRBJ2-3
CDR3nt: TGTGCCAGCAGCCTGCAGGCTAGCACAGATACGCAGTATTTT
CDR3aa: CASSLQASTDTQYF

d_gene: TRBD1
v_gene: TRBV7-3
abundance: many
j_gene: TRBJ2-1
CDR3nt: TGTGCCAGCAGCTTAAGGTACAGGGGGCTAGATGAGCAGTTCTTC
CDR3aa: CASSLRYRGLDEQFF

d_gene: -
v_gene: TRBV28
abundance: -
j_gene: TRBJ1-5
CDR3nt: TGTGCCAGCCTGAATCCTGGACAGAATAATCAGCCCCAGCATTTT
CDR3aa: CASLNPGQNNQPQHF

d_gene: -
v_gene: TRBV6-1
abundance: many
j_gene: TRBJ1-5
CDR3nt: TGTGCCAGCAGTGGATCGGGGCTGCTGGGCAATCAGCCCCAGCATTTT
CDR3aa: CASSGSGLLGNQPQHF

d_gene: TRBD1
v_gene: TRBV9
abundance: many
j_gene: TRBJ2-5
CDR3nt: TGTGCCAGCAGCGTGGACAGGGGTTTTTGGGAGACCCAGTACTTC
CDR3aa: CASSVDRGFWETQYF

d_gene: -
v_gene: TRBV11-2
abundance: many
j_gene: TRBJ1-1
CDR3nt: TGTGCCAGCAGCCAACAGTACACTGAAGCTTTCTTT
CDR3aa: CASSQQYTEAFF

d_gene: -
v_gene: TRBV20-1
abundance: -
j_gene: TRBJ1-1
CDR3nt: TGCAGTGCTAGCGGGGGGGGCGAATCTGAAGCTTCCTTT
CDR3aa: CSASGGGESEASF

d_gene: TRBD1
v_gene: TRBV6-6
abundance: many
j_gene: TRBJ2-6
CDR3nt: TGTGCCAGCAGTCCCGGGACAGGGGTCGCTGGGGCCAACGTCCTGACTTTC
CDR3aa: CASSPGTGVAGANVLTF

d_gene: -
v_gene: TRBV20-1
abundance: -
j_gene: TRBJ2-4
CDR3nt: TGCAGTGCTCTGCCCCTAGTCGGCTCCTCGGCCAAAAACATTCAGTACTTC
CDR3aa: CSALPLVGSSAKNIQYF

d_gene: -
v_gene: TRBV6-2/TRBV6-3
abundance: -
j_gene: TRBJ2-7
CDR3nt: TGTGCCAGCAGTCCCTGGGGCTCCAGCTCCTACGAGCAGTACTTC
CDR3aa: CASSPWGSSSYEQYF

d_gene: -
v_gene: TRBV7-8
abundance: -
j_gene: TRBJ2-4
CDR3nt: TGTGCCAGCAGTTGCGGACACGACATTCAGTACTTC
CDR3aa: CASSCGHDIQYF

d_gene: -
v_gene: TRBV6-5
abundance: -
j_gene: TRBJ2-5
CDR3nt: TGTGCCAGCAGTCACTCGGGCAGGGGCCAAGAGACCCAGTACTTC
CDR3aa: CASSHSGRGQETQYF

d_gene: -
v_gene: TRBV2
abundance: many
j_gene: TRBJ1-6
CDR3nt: TGTGCCAGCAGTGAAATTGGCGGGAGCTCGTTTAACTCACCCCTCCACTTT
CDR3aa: CASSEIGGSSFNSPLHF

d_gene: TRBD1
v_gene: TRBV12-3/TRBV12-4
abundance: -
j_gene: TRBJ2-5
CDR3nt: TGTGCCAGCAGCATGACAGGGGGCAAAGAGACCCAGTACTTC
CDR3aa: CASSMTGGKETQYF

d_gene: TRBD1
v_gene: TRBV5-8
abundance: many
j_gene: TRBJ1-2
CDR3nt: TGTGCCAGCAGCACACCGACAGGGGGAGACTATGGCTACACCTTC
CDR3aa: CASSTPTGGDYGYTF

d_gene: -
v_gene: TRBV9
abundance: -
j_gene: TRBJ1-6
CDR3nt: TGTGCCAGCAGCGGACAACCGGGGTCCTTAAGAAATTCACCCCTCCACTTT
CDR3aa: CASSGQPGSLRNSPLHF

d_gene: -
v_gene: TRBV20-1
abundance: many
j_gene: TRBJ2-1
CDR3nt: TGCAGTGCTTTCTGGGACTTATCCTACAATGAGCAGTTCTTC
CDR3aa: CSAFWDLSYNEQFF

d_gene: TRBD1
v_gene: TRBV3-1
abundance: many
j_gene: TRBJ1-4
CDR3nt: TGTGCCAGCAGCGACAACAGGGGGCTAGGAGAAAAACTGTTTTTT
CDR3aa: CASSDNRGLGEKLFF

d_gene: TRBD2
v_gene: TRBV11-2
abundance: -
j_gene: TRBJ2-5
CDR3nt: TGTGCCAGCAGCTCTCCGAGCGGGAGGGCCGGGGAGACCCAGTACTTC
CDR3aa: CASSSPSGRAGETQYF

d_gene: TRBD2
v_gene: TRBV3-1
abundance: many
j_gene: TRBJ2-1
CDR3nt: TGTGCCAGCAGCCAATTTGGGACTAGTGAGTATGAGCAGTTCTTC
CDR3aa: CASSQFGTSEYEQFF

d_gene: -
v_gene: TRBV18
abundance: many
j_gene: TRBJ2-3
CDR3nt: TGTGCCAGCTCCCCATCGCAGGGGACGACAGATACGCAGTATTTT
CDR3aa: CASSPSQGTTDTQYF

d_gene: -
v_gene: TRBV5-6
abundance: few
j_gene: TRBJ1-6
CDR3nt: TGTGCCAGCAGCTCGGTGGACGCACTTCCACCCCTCCACTTT
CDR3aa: CASSSVDALPPLHF

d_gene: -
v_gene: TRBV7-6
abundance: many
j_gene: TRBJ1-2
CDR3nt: TGTGCCAGCAGCTTAGCGCCTAGGGCCACACAGGGCTACACCTTC
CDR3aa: CASSLAPRATQGYTF

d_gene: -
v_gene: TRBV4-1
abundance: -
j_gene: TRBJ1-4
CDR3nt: TGCGCCAGCAGCCAAGGACGACTTACAACTAATGAAAAACTGTCTTTT
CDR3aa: CASSQGRLTTNEKLSF

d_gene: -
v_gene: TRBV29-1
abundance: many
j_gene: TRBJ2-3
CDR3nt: TGCAGCGTTGATGGGGGAAGGGCGCATGGCACAGATACGCAGTATTTT
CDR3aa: CSVDGGRAHGTDTQYF

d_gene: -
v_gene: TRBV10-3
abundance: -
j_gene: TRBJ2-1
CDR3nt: TGTGCCATCAGCCCGGGACTTAAGAGCGATGAGCAGTTCTTC
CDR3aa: CAISPGLKSDEQFF

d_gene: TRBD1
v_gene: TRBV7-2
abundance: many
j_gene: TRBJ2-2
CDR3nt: TGTGCCAGCAGCCGGACCGGGACAGGGATCGGGGAGCTGTTTTTT
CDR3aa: CASSRTGTGIGELFF

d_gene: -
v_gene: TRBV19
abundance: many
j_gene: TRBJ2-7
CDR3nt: TGTGCCAGTAGTTCTTTGGACCTAGGGCCCGAGCAGTACTTC
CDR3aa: CASSSLDLGPEQYF